This T cell receptor beta chain was recovered during a study of CD8+CD57+ T cells in acquired aplastic anemia (dated 2018 in TCRdb). Turning to the overall study: A mean of about 3.2 ug of DNA, ranging from roughly 0.18 to 30 ug, was extracted from sorted CD4+ and CD8+ cells. CD8+CD57+ expansion was defined as a frequency above the mean frequency observed in healthy subjects.

Genomic DNA served as template for TCR beta VDJ combination and CDR3 sequence profiling. TCR repertoire sequencing was run on an Illumina HiSeq 2000. The paper's data handling went like this. TRBV/TRBJ rearrangement plots, CDR3 size and DJ length profiles, and Simpson's diversity index were used to assess repertoires. Whichever DNA sequence was most abundant in the deep sequencing data was defined as the immunodominant clone. CDR3 amino acid sequences were checked for sharing between subjects and were compared against published repertoires and the VDJdb database. The raw public data were reprocessed by TCRdb itself: fastp quality trimming at Q25, MiXCR clonotype calling, in-frame beta chains only. Entries are consolidated by CDR3 protein sequence, retaining the most common genes and DNA. In this record, the V and J calls reflect TCRdb's handling and not the investigators' own analysis. The sample records around 150,000 distinct CDR3 sequences, 71% of which are singletons. The top ten clones comprise about 50% of the sample.

From the cysteine up to the phenylalanine, the CDR3 has a length of 13 residues. The CDR3 DNA has 39 bases and is translated from base 1. Trimming removed 6 bases from V and 10 bases from J, leaving 13 bases between the germline ends. According to the germline V gene, CDR1 reads SGHVS and CDR2 reads FQNEAQ. Here is what the overall study found, with its caveats: Roughly 30 CD8+ CDR3 sequences were found to be shared between patients and controls, but these sequences appeared to be highly expressed in patients and within the immunodominant clones of the patients. Patients and healthy controls showed no significant difference in CD8+ Simpson's diversity (P=0.060).

Expansion of CD8+CD57+ cells had been shown by flow cytometry in the patients chosen for sequencing. Every patient had severe acquired aplastic anemia, diagnosed using the International Study of Aplastic Anemia and Agranulocytosis and Camitta criteria. No patient had received any therapy when blood was sampled. In this study, sorted CD4+ and CD8+ T cells from the blood of healthy subjects and of severe aplastic anemia patients had their TCR repertoires deep-sequenced. Patients were enrolled under clinicaltrials.gov protocols 00001620, 01623167, 00001397, 00071045, 00081523 and 00961064 in the USA. Ficoll-Paque density gradient centrifugation was used to isolate peripheral blood mononuclear cells. Before DNA extraction, CD4+ and CD8+ T cells were sorted by FACS or by magnetic beads. In regard to this clonotype: Its antigen remains undetermined. Base qualities were left out, and no much larger clone turns up one base away.

This TCR was sampled from a human donor with aplastic anemia. The chain is made from TRBV7-8 and TRBJ1-6, and perhaps TRBD1 as D gene, on 5 matching bases. The specimen sequenced was sorted CD4+, CD8+, or CD8+CD57+ T cells (not recorded which) from PBMCs. The CDR3 corresponds to CASRGASASPLHF. The bases are TGTGCCAGCAGAGGGGCTTCCGCCTCACCCCTCCACTTT.